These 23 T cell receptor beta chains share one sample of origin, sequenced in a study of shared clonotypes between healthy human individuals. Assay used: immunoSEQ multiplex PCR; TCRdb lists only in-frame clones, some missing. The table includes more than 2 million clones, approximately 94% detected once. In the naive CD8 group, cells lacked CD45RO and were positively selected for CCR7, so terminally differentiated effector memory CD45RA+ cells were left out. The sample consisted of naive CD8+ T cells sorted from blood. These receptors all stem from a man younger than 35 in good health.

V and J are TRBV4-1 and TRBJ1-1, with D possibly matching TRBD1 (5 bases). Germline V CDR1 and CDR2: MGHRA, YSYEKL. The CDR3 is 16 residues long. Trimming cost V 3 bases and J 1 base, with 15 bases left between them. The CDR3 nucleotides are TGCGCCAGCAGCCAGGTCCCCCCGGGGGGGAACACTGAAGCTTTCTTT. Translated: CASSQVPPGGNTEAFF.

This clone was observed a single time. CDR3 region: CASSSGGGLDTQYF. The CDR3 nucleotides are TGTGCCAGCAGTTCAGGCGGGGGACTGGATACGCAGTATTTT. The V and J genes are TRBV6-5 and TRBJ2-3; 7 nucleotides match TRBD2. Trimming removed 4 bases from V and 6 bases from J; junction bases left unmatched: 7. The V gene's germline CDR1 is MNHEY and CDR2 SVGAGI. The CDR3 runs to 14 residues.

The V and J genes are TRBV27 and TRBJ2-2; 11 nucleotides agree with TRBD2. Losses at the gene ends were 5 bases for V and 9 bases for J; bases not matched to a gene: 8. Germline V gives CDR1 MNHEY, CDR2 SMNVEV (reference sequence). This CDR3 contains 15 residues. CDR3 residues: CASSPQGLAVRELFF. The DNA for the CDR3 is TGTGCCAGCAGTCCCCAGGGACTAGCGGTCCGGGAGCTGTTTTTT.

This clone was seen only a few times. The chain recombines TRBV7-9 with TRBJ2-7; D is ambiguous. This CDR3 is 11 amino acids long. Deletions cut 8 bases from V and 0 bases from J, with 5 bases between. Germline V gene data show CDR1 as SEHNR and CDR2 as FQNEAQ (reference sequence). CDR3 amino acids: CASVSSYEQYF. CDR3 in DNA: TGTGCCAGCGTAAGCTCCTACGAGCAGTACTTC.

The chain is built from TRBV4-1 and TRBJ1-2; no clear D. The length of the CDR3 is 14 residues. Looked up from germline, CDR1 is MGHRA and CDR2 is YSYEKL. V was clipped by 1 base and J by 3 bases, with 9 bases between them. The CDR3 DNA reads TGCGCCAGCAGCCAAGTCGCCGGATACTATGGCTACACCTTC. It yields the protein CASSQVAGYYGYTF.

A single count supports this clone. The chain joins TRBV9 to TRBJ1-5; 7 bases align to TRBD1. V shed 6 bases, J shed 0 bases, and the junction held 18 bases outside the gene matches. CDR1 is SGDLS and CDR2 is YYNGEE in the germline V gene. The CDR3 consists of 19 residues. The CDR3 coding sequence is TGTGCCAGCAACGAGAGACAGGGAACCAGGGTGGATAGCAATCAGCCCCAGCATTTT. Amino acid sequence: CASNERQGTRVDSNQPQHF.

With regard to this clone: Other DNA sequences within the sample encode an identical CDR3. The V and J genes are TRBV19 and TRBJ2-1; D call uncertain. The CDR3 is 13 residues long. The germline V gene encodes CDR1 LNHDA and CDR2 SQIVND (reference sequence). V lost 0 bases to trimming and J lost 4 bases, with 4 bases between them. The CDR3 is CASSIDLYNEQFF. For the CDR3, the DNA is TGTGCCAGTAGTATAGATCTTTACAATGAGCAGTTCTTC.

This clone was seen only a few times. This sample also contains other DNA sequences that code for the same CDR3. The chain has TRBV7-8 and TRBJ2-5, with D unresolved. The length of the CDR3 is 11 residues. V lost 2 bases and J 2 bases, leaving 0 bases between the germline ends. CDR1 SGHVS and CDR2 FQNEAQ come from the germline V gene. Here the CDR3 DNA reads TGTGCCAGCAGCTTACAAGAGACCCAGTACTTC. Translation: CASSLQETQYF.

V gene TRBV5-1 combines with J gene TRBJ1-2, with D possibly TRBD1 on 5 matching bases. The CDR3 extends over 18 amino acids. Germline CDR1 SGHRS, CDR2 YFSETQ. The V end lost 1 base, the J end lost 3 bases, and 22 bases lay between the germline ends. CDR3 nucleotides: TGCGCCAGCAGCTTGTCGGGGCAGAATCGATACGGGGACTATGGCTACACCTTC. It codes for CASSLSGQNRYGDYGYTF.

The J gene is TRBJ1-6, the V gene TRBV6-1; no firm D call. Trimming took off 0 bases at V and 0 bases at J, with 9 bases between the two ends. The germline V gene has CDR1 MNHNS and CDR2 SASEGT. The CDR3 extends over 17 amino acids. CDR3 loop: CASSEATEYSYNSPLHF. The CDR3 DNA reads TGTGCCAGCAGTGAAGCAACGGAGTACTCCTATAATTCACCCCTCCACTTT.

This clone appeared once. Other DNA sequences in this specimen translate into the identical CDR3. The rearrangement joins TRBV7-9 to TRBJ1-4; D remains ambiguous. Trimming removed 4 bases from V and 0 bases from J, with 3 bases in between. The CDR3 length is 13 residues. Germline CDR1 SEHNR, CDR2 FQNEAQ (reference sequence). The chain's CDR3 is CASSSPTNEKLFF. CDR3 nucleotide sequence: TGTGCCAGCAGCTCCCCAACTAATGAAAAACTGTTTTTT. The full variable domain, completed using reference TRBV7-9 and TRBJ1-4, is DTGVSQNPRHKITKRGQNVTFRCDPISEHNRLYWYRQTLGQGPEFLTYFQNEAQLEKSRLLSDRFSAERPKGSFSTLEIQRTEQGDSAMYLCASSSPTNEKLFFGSGTQLSVL.

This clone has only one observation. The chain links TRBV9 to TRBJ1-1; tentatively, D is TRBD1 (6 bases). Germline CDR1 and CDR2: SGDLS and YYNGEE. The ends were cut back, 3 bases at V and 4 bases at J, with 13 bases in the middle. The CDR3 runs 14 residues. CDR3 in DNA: TGTGCCAGCAGCGAACAGGGAGCGAGCACTGAAGCTTTCTTT. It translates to CASSEQGASTEAFF. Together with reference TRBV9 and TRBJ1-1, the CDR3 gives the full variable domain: DSGVTQTPKHLITATGQRVTLRCSPRSGDLSVYWYQQSLDQGLQFLIQYYNGEERAKGNILERFSAQQFPDLHSELNLSSLELGDSALYFCASSEQGASTEAFFGQGTRLTVV.

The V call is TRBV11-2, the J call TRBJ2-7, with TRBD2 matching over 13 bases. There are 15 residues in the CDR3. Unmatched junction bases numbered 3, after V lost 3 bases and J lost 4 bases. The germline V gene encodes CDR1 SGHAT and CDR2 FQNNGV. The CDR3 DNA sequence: TGTGCCAGCAGCTTTGGACTAGCGGGGGAATACGAGCAGTACTTC. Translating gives CASSFGLAGEYEQYF.

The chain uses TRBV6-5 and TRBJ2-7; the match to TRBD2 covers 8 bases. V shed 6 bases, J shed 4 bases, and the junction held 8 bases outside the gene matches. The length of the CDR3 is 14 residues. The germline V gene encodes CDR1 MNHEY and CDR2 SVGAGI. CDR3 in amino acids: CASSPTGRDYEQYF. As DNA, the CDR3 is TGTGCCAGCAGCCCCACCGGGAGGGATTACGAGCAGTACTTC.

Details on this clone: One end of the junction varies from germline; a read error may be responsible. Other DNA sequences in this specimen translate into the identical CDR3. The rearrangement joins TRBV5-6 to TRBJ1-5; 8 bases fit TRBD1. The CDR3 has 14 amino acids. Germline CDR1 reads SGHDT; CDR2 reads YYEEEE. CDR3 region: CASSKGQGDQPQHF. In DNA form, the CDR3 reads TGTGCCAGCAGCAAAGGACAGGGTGATCAGCCCCAACATTTT.

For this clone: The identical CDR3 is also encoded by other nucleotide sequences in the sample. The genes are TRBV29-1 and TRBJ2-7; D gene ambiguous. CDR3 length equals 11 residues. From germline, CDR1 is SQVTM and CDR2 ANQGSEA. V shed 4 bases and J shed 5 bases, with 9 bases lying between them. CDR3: CSVGVGNEQYF. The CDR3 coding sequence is TGCAGCGTTGGTGTAGGGAACGAGCAGTACTTC.

CDR3 amino acids: CASSRDSLWNEQFF. The CDR3 coding sequence is TGTGCCAGCAGTCGGGACTCCCTTTGGAATGAGCAGTTCTTC. The rearrangement links TRBV6-6 to TRBJ2-1, with TRBD2 as a possible D gene (6 bases). The V gene's germline CDR1 is MNHNY and CDR2 SVGAGI (reference sequence). Trimming cost V 5 bases and J 7 bases, with 15 bases left between them. CDR3 length: 14 amino acids.

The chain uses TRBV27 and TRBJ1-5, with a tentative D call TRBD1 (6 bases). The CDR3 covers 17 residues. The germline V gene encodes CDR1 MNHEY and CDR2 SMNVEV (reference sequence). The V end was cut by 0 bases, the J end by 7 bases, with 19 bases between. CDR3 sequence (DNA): TGTGCCAGCAGTTTATCTCCCCGACAGGTCCCAAAACAGCCCCAGCATTTT. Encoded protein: CASSLSPRQVPKQPQHF.

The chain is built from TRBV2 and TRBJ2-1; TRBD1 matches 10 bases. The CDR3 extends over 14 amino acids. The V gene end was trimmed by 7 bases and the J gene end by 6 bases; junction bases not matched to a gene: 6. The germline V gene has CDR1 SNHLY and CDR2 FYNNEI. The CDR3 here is CASTSGTGVNEQFF. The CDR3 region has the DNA TGTGCCAGCACCTCCGGGACAGGGGTCAATGAGCAGTTCTTC.

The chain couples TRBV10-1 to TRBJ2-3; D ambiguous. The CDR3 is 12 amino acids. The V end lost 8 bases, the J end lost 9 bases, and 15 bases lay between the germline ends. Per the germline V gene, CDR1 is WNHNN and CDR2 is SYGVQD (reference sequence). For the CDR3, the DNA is TGCGCCAGCCCCCTCGCAAGAAGCACGCAGTATTTT. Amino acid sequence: CASPLARSTQYF.

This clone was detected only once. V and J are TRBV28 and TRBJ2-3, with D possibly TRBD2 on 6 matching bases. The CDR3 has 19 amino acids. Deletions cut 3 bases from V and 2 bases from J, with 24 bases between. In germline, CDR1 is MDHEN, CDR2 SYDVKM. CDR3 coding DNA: TGTGCCAGCAGTTTTTTTACCCCCACCTTAGCGGAGATCACAGATACGCAGTATTTT. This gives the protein CASSFFTPTLAEITDTQYF. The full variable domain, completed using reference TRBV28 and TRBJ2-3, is DVKVTQSSRYLVKRTGEKVFLECVQDMDHENMFWYRQDPGLGLRLIYFSYDVKMKEKGDIPEGYSVSREKKERFSLILESASTNQTSMYLCASSFFTPTLAEITDTQYFGPGTRLTVL.

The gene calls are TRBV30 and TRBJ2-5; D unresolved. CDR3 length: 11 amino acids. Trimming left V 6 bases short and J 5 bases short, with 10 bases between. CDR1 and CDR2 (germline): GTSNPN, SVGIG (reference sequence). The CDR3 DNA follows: TGTGCCTGCGAGTGGCGGGAGACCCAGTACTTC. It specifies CACEWRETQYF.

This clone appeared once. The CDR3: CASSLRGVLDGYTF. CDR3 in DNA: TGTGCCAGCAGTTTGCGAGGGGTACTAGATGGCTACACCTTC. The chain joins TRBV27 to TRBJ1-2; maybe TRBD1 (5 bases). There are 14 residues in the CDR3. The V gene lost 3 bases and the J gene lost 6 bases, with 14 bases spanning the gap. Germline lookup yields CDR1 MNHEY and CDR2 SMNVEV (reference sequence).